These 20 T cell receptor beta chains came from one sample sequenced in a study of T-cell reconstitution after alpha-beta-depleted transplantation in children. Construction of the TCRbeta library involved unique molecular identifiers. TCRdb re-derived calls from the PCR reads in MiXCR, one entry per CDR3 protein. The sample carries a few hundred thousand distinct CDR3 sequences, roughly 43% recorded once. This material consisted of PBMCs, taken before TCRalphabeta/CD19-depleted stem cell transplant. The receptors were gathered from a girl aged 2-9 years with aplastic anemia, due to receive a stem cell transplant.

The chain recombines TRBV6-1 with TRBJ2-7; D might be TRBD1 (5 bases). CDR3 length equals 16 residues. Trimming pared 5 bases from V and 2 bases from J, leaving 19 bases between. Germline CDR1 reads MNHNS; CDR2 reads SASEGT. This chain's CDR3 is CASSLTGGATAYEQYF. The CDR3 coding sequence is TGTGCCAGCAGTCTTACCGGTGGGGCTACGGCCTACGAGCAGTACTTC.

The CDR3 reads CASSWLAGKETQYF. In DNA form, the CDR3 reads TGTGCCAGCAGCTGGTTAGCGGGTAAAGAGACCCAGTACTTC. The chain couples TRBV7-2 to TRBJ2-5; 7 nucleotides agree with TRBD2. Trimming took 4 bases from V and 3 from J; bases not matched to a gene: 5. Per germline, CDR1 SGHTA and CDR2 FQGNSA. The CDR3 is 14 residues long.

This clonotype appeared once. At one end the junction does not follow the germline gene, possibly because of a read error. The chain combines TRBV6-5 with TRBJ2-5; D is possibly TRBD2 (7 bases). Germline assignment: CDR1 MNHEY and CDR2 SVGAGI. CDR3 length: 18 residues. The CDR3 spells CAISYGRTAGSFQETQYF. CDR3 DNA: TGTGCCATCAGTTACGGGAGGACAGCGGGATCGTTCCAAGAGACCCAGTACTTC.

The V gene is TRBV20-1, the J gene TRBJ2-3; TRBD2 matches 15 bases. CDR3 length: 18 residues. Germline CDR1 DFQATT, CDR2 SNEGSKA (reference sequence). Trimming took 0 bases from V and 4 from J; bases not matched to a gene: 8. The CDR3 spells CSARDRGLAGGLADTQYF. In DNA form, the CDR3 reads TGCAGTGCTAGAGATCGGGGACTAGCGGGAGGATTAGCAGATACGCAGTATTTT.

The chain is built from TRBV20-1 and TRBJ2-7; D is undetermined. Germline lookup yields CDR1 DFQATT and CDR2 SNEGSKA (reference sequence). This CDR3 comprises 13 residues. The V end was cut by 3 bases, the J end by 2 bases, with 11 bases between. CDR3 loop: CSASPSPTYEQYF. The CDR3 bases are TGCAGTGCTAGTCCTAGTCCAACCTACGAGCAGTACTTC.

This chain uses TRBV6-5 with TRBJ2-5, with TRBD1 identical over 9 bases. Germline CDR1 is MNHEY and CDR2 is SVGAGI. Unmatched junction bases numbered 9, after V lost 0 bases and J lost 1 base. There are 18 residues in the CDR3. CDR3 region: CASSYSFRGQGPQETQYF. As DNA, the CDR3 is TGTGCCAGCAGTTACTCGTTTCGGGGACAGGGCCCCCAAGAGACCCAGTACTTC.

The rearrangement links TRBV5-6 to TRBJ2-7, with D maybe TRBD2 (6 bases). V lost 2 bases to trimming and J lost 5 bases, with 14 bases between them. Germline V gene sequence: CDR1 SGHDT, CDR2 YYEEEE. The CDR3 consists of 14 residues. The CDR3 region is CASSLVTGADEQYF. CDR3 DNA sequence: TGTGCCAGCAGCTTAGTTACGGGAGCGGACGAGCAGTACTTC.

The J gene is TRBJ2-1, the V gene TRBV20-1, with 12 bases aligning to TRBD2. With 5 bases clipped from V and 3 bases from J, the junction kept 5 bases outside the gene matches. CDR1 and CDR2 from the germline V gene are DFQATT and SNEGSKA (reference sequence). The CDR3 has 15 residues. The CDR3 reads CSASSGRGGYNEQFF. CDR3 nucleotides: TGCAGTGCTTCTAGCGGGAGGGGGGGCTACAATGAGCAGTTCTTC.

This clonotype was observed once. V usage is TRBV20-1 and J usage is TRBJ2-7, with 7 bases that match TRBD2. Germline lookup yields CDR1 DFQATT and CDR2 SNEGSKA (reference sequence). CDR3 length equals 13 residues. V lost 1 base, J lost 5 bases, and 5 bases stayed unmatched. CDR3 in amino acids: CSARVLAFHEQYF. Written as DNA, the CDR3 is TGCAGTGCTAGAGTACTAGCGTTCCACGAGCAGTACTTC.

This clonotype was found a few times. The chain links TRBV12-3 or TRBV12-4 to TRBJ1-3; no reliable D call. This CDR3 has 17 residues. Trimming removed 6 bases from V and 6 bases from J, with 24 bases in between. The CDR3 coding sequence is TGTGCCAGCAGCCTACTTGGCGGGATTCAAAGCACAAACACCATATATTTT. It yields the protein CASSLLGGIQSTNTIYF.

This clonotype was observed many times. V gene TRBV18 combines with J gene TRBJ2-2; D not resolved. V lost 3 bases to trimming and J lost 4 bases, with 9 bases between them. The germline gives CDR1 KGHSH, CDR2 LQKENI. The CDR3 extends over 14 amino acids. CDR3 protein: CASSPARLTGELFF. As DNA, the CDR3 is TGTGCCAGCTCACCTGCGAGACTCACCGGGGAGCTGTTTTTT.

This clonotype has at least ten counts. J is TRBJ2-1 and V is TRBV20-1, with D uncertain. Germline V gives CDR1 DFQATT, CDR2 SNEGSKA (reference sequence). Trimming left V 0 bases short and J 0 bases short, with 12 bases between. The CDR3 has 16 amino acids. The CDR3 region has the DNA TGCAGTGCTAGAGATAGCCCATCGAGCTCCTACAATGAGCAGTTCTTC. It translates to CSARDSPSSSYNEQFF.

This clonotype occurred many times. The gene calls are TRBV5-1 and TRBJ2-5; D may correspond to TRBD1 or TRBD2 (6 bases each). Germline assignment: CDR1 SGHRS and CDR2 YFSETQ. Trimming removed 4 bases at V and 5 bases at J, with 15 bases between. The CDR3 is 14 residues long. CDR3 bases: TGCGCCAGCAGCGTCGGAGGGGGAGAGGAGACCCAGTACTTC. This translates into CASSVGGGEETQYF.

This clonotype was observed many times. The J gene is TRBJ1-2, the V gene TRBV20-1; D remains unclear. V lost 1 base to trimming and J lost 2 bases, with 5 bases between them. CDR3 length: 12 residues. CDR1 is DFQATT, CDR2 SNEGSKA, per germline (reference sequence). DNA for the CDR3: TGCAGTGCTAGAGTGCAAAACTATGGCTACACCTTC. Residues: CSARVQNYGYTF.

This chain connects TRBV11-2 to TRBJ2-7, with 14 bases matching TRBD2. J lost 8 bases, V lost 5 bases, and 11 bases had no gene match. CDR1 SGHAT and CDR2 FQNNGV come from the germline V gene. The CDR3 is made up of 16 amino acids. CDR3 in amino acids: CASSPPGTSGSWKQYF. The DNA of the CDR3 is TGTGCCAGCAGCCCCCCAGGGACTAGCGGGAGTTGGAAGCAGTACTTC.

Details on this clonotype: Its ends do not fully match the called genes, so a read error is possible. The rearrangement links TRBV18 to TRBJ2-6; TRBD1 might be the D (5 bases). The CDR3 extends over 14 amino acids. Germline V gives CDR1 KGHSH, CDR2 LQKENI. The CDR3 coding sequence is TGTGCCAGCTCACCAGATACTGGGGCCAACGTCCTGACCTTC. This translates into CASSPDTGANVLTF.

The sample holds one count of this clonotype. CDR3 protein: CSARDLPVYEQFF. CDR3 bases: TGCAGTGCTAGAGATCTGCCAGTCTATGAGCAGTTCTTC. The V and J genes are TRBV20-1 and TRBJ2-1; the D is unclear. Germline CDR1 DFQATT, CDR2 SNEGSKA (reference sequence). The V and J ends lost 0 bases and 8 bases respectively, with 11 bases between them. The CDR3 is 13 amino acids.

This clonotype was counted between two and nine times. The chain has TRBV20-1 and TRBJ2-3, with a weak D call TRBD2 (6 bases). Germline values: CDR1 DFQATT, CDR2 SNEGSKA (reference sequence). The V gene lost 3 bases and the J gene lost 0 bases, with 13 bases spanning the gap. CDR3 size: 15 residues. CDR3 sequence (DNA): TGCAGTGCTAGCCCCAAGCGGGTTAGCACAGATACGCAGTATTTT. This encodes CSASPKRVSTDTQYF.

The V and J genes are TRBV5-5 and TRBJ2-7; D is perhaps TRBD1 (5 bases). V lost 6 bases and J 3 bases, leaving 16 bases between the germline ends. There are 14 residues in the CDR3. The germline V gene encodes CDR1 SGHKS and CDR2 YYEKEE (reference sequence). The CDR3 DNA reads as TGTGCCAGCAACGCCCAGGGCCTCTTCTACGAGCAGTACTTC. This gives the protein CASNAQGLFYEQYF.

This chain joins TRBV7-3 and TRBJ2-3; 7 bases are a match to TRBD2. The CDR3 consists of 14 residues. Trimming removed 5 bases from V and 4 bases from J; junction bases left unmatched: 6. Per germline, CDR1 SGHTA and CDR2 FQGTGA. The CDR3 bases are TGTGCCAGCAGCCGAAGCGGGGATGCAGATACGCAGTATTTT. Protein: CASSRSGDADTQYF.